The rows below give T cell receptor beta chains drawn from one sample of a study of blood T cell repertoires in COVID-19. Profiled with immunoSEQ multiplex PCR; TCRdb holds only in-frame clones, not every one. The table shows approximately 290,000 clones, with approximately 85% occurring only once. The source material was PBMCs or T cells enriched from blood (not recorded which). All receptors derive from a woman aged 25 to 39 who had recovered from COVID-19. CDR3s include the opening cysteine and the closing phenylalanine or tryptophan. The D gene is left open where the match is weak. Not every row has a clone size; where given, it reads once, few, many or a size class.

D gene	J gene	V gene	clone size	CDR3 protein	CDR3 DNA
TRBD1	TRBJ1-2	TRBV7-9	.	CASSHRDREAYGYTF	TGTGCCAGCAGTCACCGGGACAGGGAGGCTTATGGCTACACCTTC
.	TRBJ2-2	TRBV3-1/TRBV3-2	.	CASSQDREWEVNTGELFF	TGTGCCAGCAGCCAAGATAGGGAGTGGGAGGTGAACACCGGGGAGCTGTTTTTT
TRBD2	TRBJ2-3	TRBV7-2	.	CASSYPGASGVNPDTQYF	TGTGCCAGCAGCTACCCCGGCGCTAGCGGGGTGAACCCAGATACGCAGTATTTT
.	TRBJ2-5	TRBV5-6	.	CASSLGGLGETQYF	TGTGCCAGCAGCTTGGGCGGACTGGGGGAGACCCAGTACTTC
TRBD2	TRBJ2-1	TRBV11-2	few	CASRKLANYNEQFF	TGTGCCAGCAGGAAACTAGCGAACTACAATGAGCAGTTCTTC
.	TRBJ2-2	TRBV6-5	.	CASSRPGTGELFF	TGTGCCAGCAGTCGCCCGGGGACCGGGGAGCTGTTTTTT
TRBD1	TRBJ1-1	TRBV7-2	.	CASSPGTANTEAFF	TGTGCCAGCAGCCCAGGGACAGCGAACACTGAAGCTTTCTTT
.	TRBJ1-2	TRBV9	once	CASLRGNYGYTF	TGTGCCAGCCTGCGGGGGAACTATGGCTACACCTTC
.	TRBJ1-3	TRBV11-2	once	CASSLGAKQVSGNTIYF	TGTGCCAGCAGCTTAGGAGCCAAGCAGGTCTCTGGAAACACCATATATTTT
.	TRBJ1-1	TRBV14	.	CASSQAWGGVSTEAFF	TGTGCCAGCAGCCAAGCCTGGGGGGGGGTTAGCACTGAAGCTTTCTTT
TRBD1	TRBJ2-7	TRBV5-1	.	CASSKKNRDRGHEQYF	TGCGCCAGCAGCAAAAAGAACCGGGACAGGGGACACGAGCAGTACTTC
TRBD1	TRBJ1-1	TRBV5-1	.	CASSAGQGGTEAFF	TGCGCCAGCAGCGCGGGACAGGGGGGCACTGAAGCTTTCTTT
.	TRBJ2-2	TRBV11-2	.	CASSPPGTGELFF	TGTGCCAGCAGCCCCCCCGGCACCGGGGAGCTGTTTTTT
.	TRBJ1-2	TRBV19	.	CASSPNPRDYGYTF	TGTGCCAGTAGTCCCAACCCCCGCGACTATGGCTACACCTTC
.	TRBJ2-7	TRBV3-1/TRBV3-2	.	CASSPMQGSHEQYF	TGTGCCAGCAGCCCTATGCAGGGTTCCCACGAGCAGTACTTC
TRBD2	TRBJ2-2	TRBV28	.	CASSGLAPGELFF	TGTGCCAGCAGTGGACTAGCTCCCGGGGAGCTGTTTTTT
.	TRBJ1-6	TRBV29-1	.	CSVRQANYNSPLHF	TGCAGCGTTCGGCAGGCGAACTATAATTCACCCCTCCACTTT
.	TRBJ2-1	TRBV7-9	.	CASSLEVVLGNEQFF	TGTGCCAGCAGCTTAGAAGTGGTCCTAGGCAATGAGCAGTTCTTC
.	TRBJ1-2	TRBV27	.	CASSGMRANYGYTF	TGTGCCAGCAGCGGAATGAGGGCTAACTATGGCTACACCTTC
TRBD1	TRBJ1-2	TRBV7-9	.	CASSLAGLNRGNYGYTF	TGTGCCAGCAGCTTAGCTGGGCTCAACAGGGGAAACTATGGCTACACCTTC
TRBD2	TRBJ2-1	TRBV4-1	.	CASSPIPSGPSYNEQFF	TGCGCCAGCAGCCCCATACCTAGCGGACCCTCCTACAATGAGCAGTTCTTC
TRBD1	TRBJ1-3	TRBV10-3	.	CAISEDRAGNTIYF	TGTGCCATCAGTGAGGACAGGGCTGGAAACACCATATATTTT
.	TRBJ1-2	TRBV4-1	.	CASSPASWGLRDYGYTF	TGCGCCAGCAGCCCAGCGTCGTGGGGGCTGCGTGACTATGGCTACACCTTC
.	TRBJ1-2	TRBV28	.	CASSLHRDGYTF	TGTGCCAGCAGTTTACACAGGGATGGCTACACCTTC
TRBD1	TRBJ2-1	TRBV20-1	few	CSASAGTGLFF	TGCAGTGCTAGCGCCGGGACAGGGTTGTTCTTC
TRBD1	TRBJ1-1	TRBV5-1	.	CASSTVYRGGNTEAFF	TGCGCCAGCAGCACGGTTTACAGGGGTGGAAACACTGAAGCTTTCTTT
TRBD2	TRBJ2-3	TRBV10-3	.	CATGGGAEDTQYF	TGTGCCACGGGAGGGGGGGCCGAAGATACGCAGTATTTT
.	TRBJ1-5	TRBV27	few	CASSSGTNSNQPQHF	TGTGCCAGCAGTTCCGGGACTAATAGCAATCAGCCCCAGCATTTT
TRBD1	TRBJ1-1	TRBV10-1	.	CASSRTGNTEAFF	TGCGCCAGCAGTAGGACAGGGAACACTGAAGCTTTCTTT
.	TRBJ1-4	TRBV6-5	.	CARQGMPTNEKLFF	TGTGCCAGGCAGGGGATGCCCACTAATGAAAAACTGTTTTTT
TRBD1	TRBJ1-2	TRBV6-5	.	CASRKLGTDRSGYTF	TGTGCCAGCAGAAAATTAGGGACAGACCGCTCCGGCTACACCTTC
TRBD2	TRBJ2-5	TRBV7-9	.	CASSPPLAGALETQYF	TGTGCCAGCAGCCCCCCCCTAGCGGGTGCATTGGAGACCCAGTACTTC
TRBD1	TRBJ1-5	TRBV2	.	CASSSGQGVGQPQHF	TGTGCCAGCAGTTCGGGACAGGGAGTGGGTCAGCCCCAGCATTTT
.	TRBJ1-1	TRBV7-6	.	CASSLVADEAFF	TGTGCCAGCAGCTTAGTAGCGGATGAAGCTTTCTTT
.	TRBJ1-5	TRBV3-1/TRBV3-2	.	CASSYSNQPQHF	TGTGCCAGCAGCTATAGCAATCAGCCCCAGCATTTT
.	TRBJ1-6	TRBV28	.	CASSFGNNSPLHF	TGTGCCAGCAGTTTCGGGAATAATTCACCCCTCCACTTT
.	TRBJ2-5	TRBV7-8	.	CASSTGTEETQYF	TGTGCCAGCAGCACAGGGACGGAAGAGACCCAGTACTTC
.	TRBJ2-3	TRBV12-3/TRBV12-4	once	CASRQTGTDTQYF	TGTGCCAGCAGGCAGACAGGCACAGATACGCAGTATTTT
TRBD1	TRBJ1-5	TRBV7-8	.	CASRALTGGNQPQHF	TGTGCCAGCAGAGCTTTAACAGGGGGCAATCAGCCCCAGCATTTT
TRBD1	TRBJ1-1	TRBV5-1	.	CASSLATGGVNTEAFF	TGCGCCAGCAGCTTGGCTACAGGGGGCGTGAACACTGAAGCTTTCTTT
TRBD1	TRBJ1-2	TRBV5-3	.	CARSSQGAEGYTF	TGTGCCAGAAGCTCTCAGGGGGCTGAAGGCTACACCTTC
.	TRBJ1-6	TRBV28	once	CASSLVWPSPLHF	TGTGCCAGCAGTTTAGTTTGGCCATCACCCCTCCACTTT
TRBD1	TRBJ2-7	TRBV6-5	.	CASSYTTGAPSYEQYF	TGTGCCAGCAGTTACACGACAGGGGCTCCTTCTTACGAGCAGTACTTC
TRBD2	TRBJ2-2	TRBV5-6	.	CASSLDVLAESPTGELFF	TGTGCCAGCAGCTTGGATGTACTAGCGGAATCCCCCACCGGGGAGCTGTTTTTT
TRBD1	TRBJ1-3	TRBV27	.	CASSPMDRAGNTIYF	TGTGCCAGCAGCCCAATGGACAGGGCTGGAAACACCATATATTTT
.	TRBJ2-5	TRBV5-4	many	CASSWTQGGEETQYF	TGTGCCAGCAGCTGGACCCAGGGAGGAGAAGAGACCCAGTACTTC
.	TRBJ1-2	TRBV9	.	CASSQALNYGYTF	TGTGCCAGCAGTCAAGCCCTTAACTATGGCTACACCTTC
.	TRBJ1-3	TRBV19	.	CASSKQAGNTIYF	TGTGCCAGTAGTAAACAGGCTGGAAACACCATATATTTT
.	TRBJ1-5	TRBV15	.	CATSREQVYQPQHF	TGTGCCACCAGCAGAGAACAGGTATATCAGCCCCAGCATTTT
TRBD1	TRBJ2-5	TRBV6-5	.	CASSPGTGGGKTQYF	TGTGCCAGCAGCCCCGGGACAGGGGGCGGGAAGACCCAGTACTTC
.	TRBJ1-2	TRBV5-1	.	CASSGAGQFSNYGYTF	TGCGCCAGCAGCGGGGCAGGGCAATTTTCCAACTATGGCTACACCTTC
TRBD1	TRBJ1-1	TRBV18	once	CASADRGGLNTEAFF	TGTGCCAGCGCTGACAGGGGTGGGCTGAACACTGAAGCTTTCTTT
.	TRBJ2-3	TRBV28	.	CASSLVTVTSTDTQYF	TGTGCCAGCAGTTTAGTCACAGTTACTAGCACAGATACGCAGTATTTT
TRBD2	TRBJ2-4	TRBV11-2	.	CASSLARAGVLAKNIQYF	TGTGCCAGCAGCTTAGCACGAGCGGGGGTCCTAGCCAAAAACATTCAGTACTTC
TRBD1	TRBJ1-2	TRBV18	.	CASSPPGTAYYGYTF	TGTGCCAGCTCACCACCCGGGACAGCCTACTATGGCTACACCTTC
.	TRBJ2-1	TRBV24-1	.	CATSDLGTSSYNEQFF	TGTGCCACCAGTGATTTGGGGACATCCTCCTACAATGAGCAGTTCTTC
.	TRBJ1-4	TRBV28	.	CASSFADRNEKLFF	TGTGCCAGCAGTTTCGCGGACAGAAATGAAAAACTGTTTTTT
TRBD1	TRBJ1-6	TRBV4-2	few	CASSQEGQGGSPLHF	TGTGCCAGCAGCCAAGAAGGACAGGGGGGTTCACCCCTCCACTTT
.	TRBJ1-1	TRBV7-9	.	CASSPLGAFF	TGTGCCAGCAGCCCCCTCGGGGCTTTCTTT